What follows is one TCR beta chain and its context. These data are taken from a study of shared clonotypes between healthy human individuals. Study at large: Donors were two women and three men aged 18 to 49.

An even split of each subset's genomic DNA across several immunoSEQ plates was performed. Replicate PCRs for unsorted PBMC used approximately 300 ng DNA (about 30,000 T cell genomes). Clones were sequenced by immunoSEQ multiplex PCR, and TCRdb holds only the in-frame ones, with some missing. This table has roughly 490,000 clones, over 65% appearing once. Genomic DNA came from about 95 million PBMCs in unsorted samples. Trimming took off 7 bases at V and 4 bases at J, with 10 bases between the two ends. Germline CDR1 reads SNHLY; CDR2 reads FYNNEI. The CDR3 loop spans 12 amino acids. The J gene is TRBJ1-1, the V gene TRBV2; perhaps TRBD1 as D (6 bases). The sequencing input was PBMCs. The TCR comes from a woman between 35 and 50 years old in good health. Some clones in this sample may be carry-over from other donors' samples. CDR3 DNA sequence: TGTGCCAGCACCGAAGGGGGCACTGAAGCTTTCTTT. Encoded protein: CASTEGGTEAFF.